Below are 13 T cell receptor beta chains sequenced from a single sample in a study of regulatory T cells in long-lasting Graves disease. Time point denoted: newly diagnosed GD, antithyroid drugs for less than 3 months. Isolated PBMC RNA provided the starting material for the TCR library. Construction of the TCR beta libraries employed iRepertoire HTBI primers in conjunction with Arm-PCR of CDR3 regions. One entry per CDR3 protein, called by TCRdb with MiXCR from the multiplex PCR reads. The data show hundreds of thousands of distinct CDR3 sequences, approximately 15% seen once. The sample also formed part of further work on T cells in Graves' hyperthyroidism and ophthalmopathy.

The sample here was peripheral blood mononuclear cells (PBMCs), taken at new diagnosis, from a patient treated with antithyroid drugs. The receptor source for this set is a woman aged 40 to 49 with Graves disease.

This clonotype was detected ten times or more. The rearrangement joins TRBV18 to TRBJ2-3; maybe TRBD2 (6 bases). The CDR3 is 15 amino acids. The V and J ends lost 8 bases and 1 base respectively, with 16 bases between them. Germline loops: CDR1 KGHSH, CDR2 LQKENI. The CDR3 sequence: CASSPLGEGTDTQYF. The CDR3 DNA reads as TGTGCCAGCAGCCCCCTGGGGGAGGGCACAGATACGCAGTATTTT.

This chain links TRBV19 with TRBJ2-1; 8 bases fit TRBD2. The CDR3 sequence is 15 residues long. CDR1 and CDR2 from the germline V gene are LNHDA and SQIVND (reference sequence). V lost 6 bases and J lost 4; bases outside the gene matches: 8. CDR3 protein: CASRPQRESYNEQFF. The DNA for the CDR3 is TGTGCCAGTAGACCACAGCGGGAGTCTTACAATGAGCAGTTCTTC.

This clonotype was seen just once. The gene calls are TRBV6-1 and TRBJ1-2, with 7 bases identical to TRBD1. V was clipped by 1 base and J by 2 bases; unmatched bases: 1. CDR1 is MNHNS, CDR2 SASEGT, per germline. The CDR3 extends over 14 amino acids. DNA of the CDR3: TGTGCCAGCAGTGAAGACAGGGGAAACTATGGCTACACCTTC. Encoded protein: CASSEDRGNYGYTF.

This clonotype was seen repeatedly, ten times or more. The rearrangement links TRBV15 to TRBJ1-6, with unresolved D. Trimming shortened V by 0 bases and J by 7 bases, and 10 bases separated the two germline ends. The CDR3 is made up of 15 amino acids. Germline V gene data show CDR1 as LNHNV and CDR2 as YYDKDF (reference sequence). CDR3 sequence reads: CATSRDLDSNSPLHF. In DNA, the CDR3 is TGTGCCACCAGCAGAGATTTGGACTCCAATTCACCCCTCCACTTT. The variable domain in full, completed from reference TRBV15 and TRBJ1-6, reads DAMVIQNPRYQVTQFGKPVTLSCSQTLNHNVMYWYQQKSSQAPKLLFHYYDKDFNNEADTPDNFQSRRPNTSFCFLDIRSPGLGDTAMYLCATSRDLDSNSPLHFGNGTRLTVT.

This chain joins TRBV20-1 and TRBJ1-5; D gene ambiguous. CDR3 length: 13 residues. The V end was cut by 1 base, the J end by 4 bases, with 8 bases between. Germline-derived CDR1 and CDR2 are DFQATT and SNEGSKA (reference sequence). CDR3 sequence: CSARGTLNQPQHF. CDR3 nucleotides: TGCAGTGCTAGAGGGACGCTAAATCAGCCCCAGCATTTT.

The DNA for the CDR3 is TGTGCCAGCAGCCAAGAGACCAGGGGGTTAGCGGGAGGGTCCGGGGAGCTGTTTTTT. Protein sequence: CASSQETRGLAGGSGELFF. V gene TRBV4-2 combines with J gene TRBJ2-2; 11 nucleotides agree with TRBD2. CDR3 length: 19 residues. Germline V gene sequence: CDR1 LGHNA, CDR2 YNFKEQ. V gave up 0 bases and J gave up 6 bases; unmatched junction bases: 12.

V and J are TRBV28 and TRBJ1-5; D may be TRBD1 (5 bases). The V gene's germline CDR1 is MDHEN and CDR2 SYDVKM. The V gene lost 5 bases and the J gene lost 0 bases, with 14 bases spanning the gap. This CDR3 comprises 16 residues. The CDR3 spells CASSSRRGDSNQPQHF. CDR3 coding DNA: TGTGCCAGCAGTAGCCGGAGGGGAGATAGCAATCAGCCCCAGCATTTT.

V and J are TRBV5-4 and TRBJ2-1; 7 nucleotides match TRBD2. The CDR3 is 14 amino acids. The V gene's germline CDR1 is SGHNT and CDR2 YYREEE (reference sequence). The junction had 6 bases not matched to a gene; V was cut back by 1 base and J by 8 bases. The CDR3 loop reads CASSLLGEGHEQFF. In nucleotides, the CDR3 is TGTGCCAGCAGCTTGTTGGGGGAGGGCCATGAGCAGTTCTTC. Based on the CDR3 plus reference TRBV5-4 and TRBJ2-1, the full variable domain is ETGVTQSPTHLIKTRGQQVTLRCSSQSGHNTVSWYQQALGQGPQFIFQYYREEENGRGNFPPRFSGLQFPNYSSELNVNALELDDSALYLCASSLLGEGHEQFFGPGTRLTVL.

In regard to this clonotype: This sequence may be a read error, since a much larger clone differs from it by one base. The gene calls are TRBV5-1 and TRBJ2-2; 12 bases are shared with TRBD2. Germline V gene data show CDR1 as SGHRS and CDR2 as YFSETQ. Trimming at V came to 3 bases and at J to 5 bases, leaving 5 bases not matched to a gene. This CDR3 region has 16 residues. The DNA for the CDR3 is TGCGCCAGCAGCTCCGGACTAGCGGGGAAGACCGGGGAGCTGTTTTTT. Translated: CASSSGLAGKTGELFF.

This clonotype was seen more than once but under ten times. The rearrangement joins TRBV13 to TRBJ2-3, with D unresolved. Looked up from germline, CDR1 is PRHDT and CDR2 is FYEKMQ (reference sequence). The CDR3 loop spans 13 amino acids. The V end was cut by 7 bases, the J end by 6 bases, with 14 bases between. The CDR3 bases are TGTGCCAGCACCCCTGACTCGTTCGATACGCAGTATTTT. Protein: CASTPDSFDTQYF.

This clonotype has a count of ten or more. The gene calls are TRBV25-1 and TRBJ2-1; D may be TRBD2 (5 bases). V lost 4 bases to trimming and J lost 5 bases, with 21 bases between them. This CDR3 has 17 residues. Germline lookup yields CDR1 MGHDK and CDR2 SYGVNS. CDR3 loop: CASSGFDGLAANNEQFF. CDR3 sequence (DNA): TGTGCCAGCAGTGGTTTTGACGGGCTAGCTGCTAACAATGAGCAGTTCTTC.

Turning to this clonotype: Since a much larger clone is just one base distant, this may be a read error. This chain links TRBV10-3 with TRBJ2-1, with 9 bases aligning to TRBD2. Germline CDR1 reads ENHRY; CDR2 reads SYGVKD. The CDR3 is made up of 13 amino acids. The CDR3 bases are TGTACCACCATAGCGGGAGTTGGGAATGAGCAGTTCTTC. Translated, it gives CTTIAGVGNEQFF.

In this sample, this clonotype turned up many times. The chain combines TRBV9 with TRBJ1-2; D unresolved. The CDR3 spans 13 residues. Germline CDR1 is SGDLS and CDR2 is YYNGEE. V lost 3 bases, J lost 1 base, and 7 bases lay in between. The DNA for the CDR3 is TGTGCCAGCAGCGCGGGCCTTAACTATGGCTACACCTTC. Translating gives CASSAGLNYGYTF.